One sample yielded the 2 T cell receptor beta chains listed below, sequenced in a study of blood T cell repertoires in COVID-19. The data were produced by immunoSEQ multiplex PCR, yet TCRdb's version contains in-frame clones alone and is incomplete. The sample holds some 120,000 clones; 85% to 90% are singletons and the top ten take 3.5% to 5%. The sequencing input was peripheral blood. These receptor sequences come from a human donor in a cohort sampled during active COVID-19.

This clone was observed once. The chain couples TRBV5-8 to TRBJ1-2; 11 bases fit TRBD1. V lost 4 bases and J lost 5; bases outside the gene matches: 10. The CDR3 has 16 residues. Germline CDR1 SGHTS, CDR2 YDEGEE. The CDR3, as DNA: TGTGCCAGCAGCATTCCTCGGGACAGGGGGAATTATGGCTACACCTTC. Translating gives CASSIPRDRGNYGYTF. The full variable domain, its missing parts supplied by reference TRBV5-8 and TRBJ1-2, is EAGVTQSPTHLIKTRGQQATLRCSPISGHTSVYWYQQALGLGLQFLLWYDEGEERNRGNFPPRFSGRQFPNYSSELNVNALELEDSALYLCASSIPRDRGNYGYTFGSGTRLTVV.

The rearrangement uses TRBV28 and TRBJ1-2, with D unresolved. In germline, CDR1 is MDHEN, CDR2 SYDVKM. This CDR3 contains 12 residues. V lost 2 bases to trimming and J lost 6 bases, with 7 bases between them. CDR3 loop: CASSLGINGYTF. CDR3 sequence (DNA): TGTGCCAGCAGTTTAGGCATTAATGGCTACACCTTC.